This TCR beta chain was identified during a study of control samples from healthy donors and cancer patients. Profiling relied on immunoSEQ multiplex PCR, and the TCRdb table lists in-frame clones only, not all of them. This sample has roughly 200,000 clones, with around 94% found just once. The specimen sequenced was blood. This clonotype originated in a middle-aged man in good health.

The CDR3 spells CASSYKGGLGNEQFF. The CDR3 DNA follows: TGTGCCAGCAGTTACAAGGGAGGGCTTGGGAATGAGCAGTTCTTC. The gene calls are TRBV6-5 and TRBJ2-1, with 7 positions matching TRBD2. V was clipped by 2 bases and J by 7 bases; unmatched bases: 8. The CDR3 length is 15 residues. Germline assignment: CDR1 MNHEY and CDR2 SVGAGI.